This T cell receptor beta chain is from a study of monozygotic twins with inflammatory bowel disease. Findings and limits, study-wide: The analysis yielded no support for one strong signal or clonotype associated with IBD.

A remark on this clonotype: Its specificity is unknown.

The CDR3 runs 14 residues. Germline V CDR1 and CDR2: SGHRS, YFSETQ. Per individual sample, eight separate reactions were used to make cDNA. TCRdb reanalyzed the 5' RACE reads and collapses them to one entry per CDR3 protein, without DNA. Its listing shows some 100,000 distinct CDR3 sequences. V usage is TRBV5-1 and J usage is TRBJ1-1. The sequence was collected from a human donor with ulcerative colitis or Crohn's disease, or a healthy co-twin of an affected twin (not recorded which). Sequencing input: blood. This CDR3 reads CASSQIGPNTEAFF.